This T cell receptor (beta chain) derives from a study of cytomegalovirus exposure and HLA in healthy donors. Sequencing used immunoSEQ multiplex PCR; TCRdb keeps in-frame clones, though not all of them. This sample has just under 65,000 clones, with about 95% found just once. Broader study findings: Cytomegalovirus association was assigned to under 200 TCR beta chains.

Germline CDR1 MDHEN, CDR2 SYDVKM. The CDR3 has 16 residues. V gave up 6 bases and J gave up 0 bases, with 18 bases separating them. The donors were members of the approximately 120-subject validation cohort (separate from the approximately 670-subject first cohort). Comment on this clone: Its antigen is undetermined.

The V gene is TRBV28, the J gene TRBJ2-7; D gene ambiguous. The receptor was isolated from a woman aged 18-30 years in good health and CMV-seropositive. Input material: PBMCs. CDR3 residues: CASRASRSQSSYEQYF. DNA of the CDR3: TGTGCCAGCAGGGCCTCTAGATCGCAAAGCTCCTACGAGCAGTACTTC.